These T cell receptor beta chains were read from a single sample in a study of blood T cell repertoires in COVID-19. Here immunoSEQ multiplex PCR was the method, and the copy in TCRdb shows in-frame clones only, minus some. Of about 270,000 clones in the sample, roughly 86% are singletons; the top ten hold less than 3%. The sample comprised PBMCs or T cells enriched from blood (not recorded which). The receptors stem from a woman younger than 30 who had recovered from COVID-19. The CDR3 runs from the conserved cysteine through the conserved F or W. The D gene is left open where the match is weak. The size of a clone is reported for some rows only, either as once, few or many, or as a class for expanded clones.

V gene,D gene,clone size,J gene,CDR3 protein,CDR3 DNA
TRBV6-2/TRBV6-3,-,-,TRBJ1-1,CASSPGSFGAFF,TGTGCCAGCAGTCCCGGGTCATTCGGGGCTTTCTTT
TRBV30,-,-,TRBJ1-2,CAWTLGGALGYTF,TGTGCCTGGACCCTCGGGGGGGCGCTGGGCTACACCTTC
TRBV5-1,TRBD2,-,TRBJ2-3,CASSLRASGDHTDTQYF,TGCGCCAGCAGCCTTAGGGCTAGCGGAGACCACACAGATACGCAGTATTTT
TRBV10-3,-,-,TRBJ1-1,CAISESGLTAFF,TGTGCCATCAGTGAGTCTGGGCTAACGGCTTTCTTT
TRBV19,TRBD1,-,TRBJ1-5,CASKGQGNQPQHF,TGTGCCAGCAAGGGACAGGGCAATCAGCCCCAGCATTTT
TRBV28,-,-,TRBJ1-1,CASSLYSLNTEAFF,TGTGCCAGCAGTTTATACAGCCTGAACACTGAAGCTTTCTTT
TRBV2,-,-,TRBJ2-7,CASSEPHYEQYF,TGTGCCAGCAGTGAACCCCACTACGAGCAGTACTTC
TRBV2,-,-,TRBJ1-6,CASSLRGSSYNSPLHF,TGTGCCAGCAGCCTGCGCGGGAGCTCCTATAATTCACCCCTCCACTTT
TRBV7-6,TRBD2,-,TRBJ2-1,CASTLLAGNNNEQFF,TGTGCCAGCACCCTTTTAGCGGGAAATAACAATGAGCAGTTCTTC
TRBV21-1,-,-,TRBJ2-7,CASRIPTGPSSYEQYF,TGTGCCAGCAGAATTCCCACAGGTCCTAGCTCCTACGAGCAGTACTTC
TRBV6-5,-,-,TRBJ2-1,CASRSLRTGNEQFF,TGTGCCAGCAGGTCTTTACGGACTGGGAATGAGCAGTTCTTC
TRBV2,TRBD1,-,TRBJ1-1,CASSGRGTGPLYQGEAFF,TGTGCCAGCAGTGGTCGTGGGACAGGGCCCTTGTATCAGGGTGAAGCTTTCTTT
TRBV21-1,-,-,TRBJ1-1,CASSPYRDRAMNTEAFF,TGTGCCAGCAGCCCGTACCGGGACAGGGCCATGAACACTGAAGCTTTCTTT
TRBV6-1,TRBD1,few,TRBJ2-2,CASSGTGTVNTGELFF,TGTGCCAGCAGTGGAACCGGGACAGTGAACACCGGGGAGCTGTTTTTT
TRBV11-1,TRBD2,-,TRBJ2-1,CASSLAGGWVNEQFF,TGTGCCAGCAGCTTAGCGGGAGGGTGGGTCAATGAGCAGTTCTTC
TRBV19,-,-,TRBJ2-7,CASSMGRYSYEQYF,TGTGCCAGTAGTATGGGCAGATACTCCTACGAGCAGTACTTC
TRBV7-9,-,-,TRBJ1-1,CASSWGGHGAFF,TGTGCCAGCAGCTGGGGGGGACATGGAGCTTTCTTT